These 27 T cell receptor beta chains originate from one sample sequenced in a study of OX40 agonist ivuxolimab in advanced cancers. Sequencing was performed with immunoSEQ multiplex PCR; in TCRdb, only in-frame clones are kept and a portion is missing. The sample includes fewer than 80,000 clones, approximately 92% of them seen just once. The specimen was CD4+ or CD8+ T cells sorted from blood, collected in a trial of the OX40 agonist ivuxolimab. The receptors come from an adult with an advanced solid tumor such as melanoma, head and neck, liver or kidney cancer.

A few counts support this clone. V gene TRBV19 combines with J gene TRBJ1-2; D is unclear. The V gene's germline CDR1 is LNHDA and CDR2 SQIVND (reference sequence). Trimming removed 7 bases at V and 0 bases at J, with 6 bases between. There are 12 residues in the CDR3. This CDR3 reads CASTSANYGYTF. DNA of the CDR3: TGTGCCAGTACTTCAGCTAACTATGGCTACACCTTC.

This clone was seen only a few times. The gene calls are TRBV28 and TRBJ1-1, with no clear D. Trimming took off 2 bases at V and 4 bases at J, with 11 bases between the two ends. The CDR3 is 14 amino acids. The V gene's germline CDR1 is MDHEN and CDR2 SYDVKM. CDR3 coding DNA: TGTGCCAGCAGTTTACAGCGGGTGGGCACTGAAGCTTTCTTT. Translated: CASSLQRVGTEAFF. Full variable domain (remainder filled in from reference TRBV28 and TRBJ1-1): DVKVTQSSRYLVKRTGEKVFLECVQDMDHENMFWYRQDPGLGLRLIYFSYDVKMKEKGDIPEGYSVSREKKERFSLILESASTNQTSMYLCASSLQRVGTEAFFGQGTRLTVV.

This chain links TRBV27 with TRBJ2-7; perhaps TRBD1 as D (6 bases). CDR1 is MNHEY and CDR2 is SMNVEV in the germline V gene (reference sequence). V lost 5 bases, J lost 5 bases, and 10 bases lay in between. This CDR3 spans 12 amino acids. The CDR3: CASSKGQNEQYF. The DNA of the CDR3 is TGTGCCAGCAGTAAAGGACAGAACGAGCAGTACTTC.

V is TRBV7-8 and J is TRBJ1-5; D might be TRBD1 (5 bases). The CDR3 extends over 18 amino acids. Germline assignment: CDR1 SGHVS and CDR2 FQNEAQ. V lost 3 bases, J lost 3 bases, and 21 bases lay in between. For the CDR3, the DNA is TGTGCCAGCAGCTTTCTCTCCGCACAGACAGTGAACAATCAGCCCCAGCATTTT. This sequence encodes CASSFLSAQTVNNQPQHF.

V usage is TRBV7-6 and J usage is TRBJ2-5; no clear D. This CDR3 is 12 amino acids long. V gave up 6 bases and J gave up 3 bases, with 8 bases separating them. Per the germline V gene, CDR1 is SGHVS and CDR2 is FNYEAQ. CDR3 bases: TGTGCCAGCAGGGAAAGTGAAGAGACCCAGTACTTC. As protein: CASRESEETQYF.

V is TRBV4-1 and J is TRBJ2-2, with 9 bases that match TRBD2. Losses at the gene ends were 4 bases for V and 7 bases for J; bases not matched to a gene: 13. The CDR3 is 17 residues long. Germline CDR1 reads MGHRA; CDR2 reads YSYEKL. The CDR3 sequence: CASSLHRGGGEDGELFF. CDR3 nucleotides: TGCGCCAGCAGCCTCCACCGCGGCGGGGGGGAGGACGGGGAGCTGTTTTTT.

The V gene is TRBV27, the J gene TRBJ2-7; D remains ambiguous. The CDR3 has 13 residues. Deletions cut 2 bases from V and 2 bases from J, with 7 bases between. From germline, CDR1 is MNHEY and CDR2 SMNVEV (reference sequence). The DNA of the CDR3 is TGTGCCAGCAGTTTACACAGTACCTACGAGCAGTACTTC. Translating gives CASSLHSTYEQYF.

This clone has only one observation. The rearrangement joins TRBV10-1 to TRBJ2-5; 8 nucleotides align to TRBD1. CDR3 size: 13 residues. Losses at the gene ends were 3 bases for V and 4 bases for J; bases not matched to a gene: 1. Germline-derived CDR1 and CDR2 are WNHNN and SYGVQD (reference sequence). The CDR3 protein is CASSDTGGETQYF. CDR3 sequence (DNA): TGCGCCAGCAGTGACACAGGGGGAGAGACCCAGTACTTC.

This chain links TRBV27 with TRBJ2-1; D is possibly TRBD2 (6 bases). CDR3 length: 14 residues. V was trimmed by 2 bases and J by 8 bases, leaving 13 bases between them. The germline gives CDR1 MNHEY, CDR2 SMNVEV (reference sequence). CDR3 sequence reads: CASSLETSGYEQFF. CDR3 coding DNA: TGTGCCAGCAGTTTAGAAACCAGCGGGTATGAGCAGTTCTTC.

The rearrangement uses TRBV27 and TRBJ2-2, with D tentatively TRBD1 (5 bases). The CDR3 has 11 amino acids. V lost 8 bases, J lost 6 bases, and 7 bases lay in between. CDR1 is MNHEY and CDR2 is SMNVEV in the germline V gene (reference sequence). The CDR3 nucleotides read TGTGCCAGCTCAGGGCCCGGGGAGCTGTTTTTT. Protein sequence: CASSGPGELFF.

CDR3 coding DNA: TGTGCCAGCAGTTTCGGGACTGGAGGCTCCTACGAGCAGTACTTC. Translated, it gives CASSFGTGGSYEQYF. This rearrangement joins TRBV27 to TRBJ2-7; maybe TRBD2 (6 bases). The CDR3 is 15 amino acids. The V end lost 3 bases, the J end lost 0 bases, and 12 bases lay between the germline ends. Germline CDR1 reads MNHEY; CDR2 reads SMNVEV (reference sequence).

The gene calls are TRBV7-3 and TRBJ1-2, with D possibly TRBD1 on 5 matching bases. Germline V gene data show CDR1 as SGHTA and CDR2 as FQGTGA. The CDR3 has 15 amino acids. Trimming removed 2 bases from V and 0 bases from J, with 10 bases in between. In DNA, the CDR3 is TGTGCCAGCAGCTTAGGGGCGCCGGCTAACTATGGCTACACCTTC. Translating it yields CASSLGAPANYGYTF.

The chain combines TRBV29-1 with TRBJ2-7; D may be TRBD2 (5 bases). Germline lookup yields CDR1 SQVTM and CDR2 ANQGSEA. V was trimmed by 1 base and J by 2 bases, leaving 9 bases between them. The CDR3 spans 13 residues. The CDR3 nucleotides read TGCAGCGTTGAAGTAGGGAGCACCTACGAGCAGTACTTC. Its protein product is CSVEVGSTYEQYF.

J is TRBJ1-2 and V is TRBV5-4; 8 bases line up with TRBD1. Trimming at V came to 4 bases and at J to 4 bases, leaving 6 bases not matched to a gene. There are 14 residues in the CDR3. Germline V gives CDR1 SGHNT, CDR2 YYREEE (reference sequence). CDR3 region: CASSGRGQSYGYTF. The CDR3 nucleotides are TGTGCCAGCAGCGGCAGGGGGCAGAGCTATGGCTACACCTTC.

The V and J genes are TRBV28 and TRBJ2-7; no clear D. The CDR3 totals 13 residues. Germline V CDR1 and CDR2: MDHEN, SYDVKM. V lost 7 bases to trimming and J lost 1 base, with 11 bases between them. CDR3 residues: CASIRIGSYEQYF. Written as DNA, the CDR3 is TGTGCCAGCATCCGAATCGGATCCTACGAGCAGTACTTC.

Sample share makes this clone medium-sized. The J gene is TRBJ2-7, the V gene TRBV7-2, with D maybe TRBD2 (5 bases). Germline V gives CDR1 SGHTA, CDR2 FQGNSA. This CDR3 has 14 residues. Trimming took off 0 bases at V and 0 bases at J, with 6 bases between the two ends. CDR3 residues: CASSLAGSSYEQYF. DNA for the CDR3: TGTGCCAGCAGCTTAGCGGGGAGCTCCTACGAGCAGTACTTC.

In its sample, this clone ranks as medium-sized. The chain joins TRBV5-4 to TRBJ1-2; D gene ambiguous. There are 12 residues in the CDR3. The ends were cut back, 4 bases at V and 7 bases at J, with 11 bases in the middle. Per germline, CDR1 SGHNT and CDR2 YYREEE (reference sequence). The CDR3 loop is CASSEGLSGYTF. The CDR3 DNA sequence: TGTGCCAGCAGCGAAGGACTGAGTGGCTACACCTTC.

V gene TRBV27 combines with J gene TRBJ2-5; the D is unclear. The CDR3 is 16 residues long. The germline V and J ends were trimmed by 4 bases and 0 bases, with 15 bases remaining between them. Germline CDR1 reads MNHEY; CDR2 reads SMNVEV (reference sequence). CDR3 nucleotides: TGTGCCAGCAGTTCGAGACAAGGATTGTACCAAGAGACCCAGTACTTC. The encoded protein is CASSSRQGLYQETQYF.

This chain uses TRBV19 with TRBJ1-5; the D gene is possibly TRBD1 (5 bases). The CDR3 contains 16 residues. Trimming shortened V by 2 bases and J by 6 bases, and 17 bases separated the two germline ends. In germline, CDR1 is LNHDA, CDR2 SQIVND (reference sequence). CDR3 bases: TGTGCCAGTAGTATAACGCCAGTTGTTGGGGGTCAGCCCCAGCATTTT. Its protein product is CASSITPVVGGQPQHF.

This chain joins TRBV7-9 and TRBJ2-2; 12 bases are shared with TRBD2. Trimming removed 4 bases from V and 3 bases from J; junction bases left unmatched: 6. This CDR3 is 17 amino acids long. Per germline, CDR1 SEHNR and CDR2 FQNEAQ (reference sequence). CDR3 DNA sequence: TGTGCCAGCAGCTCAACTAGCGGGGGGCCCTACACCGGGGAGCTGTTTTTT. Protein sequence: CASSSTSGGPYTGELFF.

The chain uses TRBV19 and TRBJ1-5, with TRBD1 as a possible D gene (5 bases). The CDR3 is 15 residues long. CDR1 and CDR2 from the germline V gene are LNHDA and SQIVND (reference sequence). V shed 10 bases and J shed 4 bases, with 20 bases lying between them. CDR3 region: CATSGLWASNQPQHF. The CDR3 nucleotides read TGTGCCACATCAGGGTTATGGGCCTCAAATCAGCCCCAGCATTTT.

The gene calls are TRBV6-5 and TRBJ1-1; no clear D gene. The germline CDR1 and CDR2 sequences are MNHEY and SVGAGI. The CDR3 consists of 13 residues. V was shortened by 5 bases and J by 7 bases, with 14 bases between the two germline ends. CDR3 bases: TGTGCCAGCAGTAACAGATTGGACGGTGAAGCTTTCTTT. Amino acid sequence: CASSNRLDGEAFF.

The CDR3 DNA follows: TGTGCCTGGAGTGCGCGGGTAGGCATGAACACTGAAGCTTTCTTT. It translates to CAWSARVGMNTEAFF. The V call is TRBV30, the J call TRBJ1-1; D remains ambiguous. CDR1 is GTSNPN, CDR2 SVGIG, per germline (reference sequence). The CDR3 consists of 15 residues. Between the trimmed V and J ends, which lost 1 base and 0 bases, there was a span of 12 bases. Together with reference TRBV30 and TRBJ1-1, the CDR3 gives the full variable domain: SQTIHQWPATLVQPVGSPLSLECTVEGTSNPNLYWYRQAAGRGLQLLFYSVGIGQISSEVPQNLSASRPQDRQFILSSKKLLLSDSGFYLCAWSARVGMNTEAFFGQGTRLTVV.

This clone was seen only once. The genes are TRBV27 and TRBJ2-2, with D tentatively TRBD1 (6 bases). The CDR3 is made up of 16 amino acids. Deletions cut 1 base from V and 7 bases from J, with 16 bases between. Germline loops: CDR1 MNHEY, CDR2 SMNVEV (reference sequence). The CDR3, as DNA: TGTGCCAGCAGTTTATTTGAACTGGGGGCGGTCGGGGAGCTGTTTTTT. This encodes CASSLFELGAVGELFF.

V is TRBV10-3 and J is TRBJ1-6, with 7 positions matching TRBD1. Germline lookup yields CDR1 ENHRY and CDR2 SYGVKD. The CDR3 consists of 14 residues. With V trimmed by 3 bases and J by 5 bases, 1 base remained unmatched. The CDR3 sequence is CAISEQGNNSPLHF. The CDR3 DNA is TGTGCCATCAGTGAACAGGGGAATAATTCACCCCTCCACTTT.

The CDR3 nucleotides read TGTGCCAGCAGCTTATTAGCGGGGAGCTACGAGCAGTACTTC. Protein product: CASSLLAGSYEQYF. The rearrangement links TRBV7-9 to TRBJ2-7; 8 nucleotides line up with TRBD2. The CDR3 length is 14 residues. Germline V CDR1 and CDR2: SEHNR, FQNEAQ (reference sequence). With 2 bases clipped from V and 3 bases from J, the junction kept 3 bases outside the gene matches. Full variable domain (remainder filled in from reference TRBV7-9 and TRBJ2-7): DTGVSQNPRHKITKRGQNVTFRCDPISEHNRLYWYRQTLGQGPEFLTYFQNEAQLEKSRLLSDRFSAERPKGSFSTLEIQRTEQGDSAMYLCASSLLAGSYEQYFGPGTRLTVT.

V usage is TRBV7-8 and J usage is TRBJ2-5; D is unresolved. The CDR3 consists of 12 residues. V was pared by 5 bases and J by 5 bases, with 9 bases between. Germline V gene sequence: CDR1 SGHVS, CDR2 FQNEAQ. This chain's CDR3 is CASSLRPETQYF. CDR3 nucleotides: TGTGCCAGCAGCCTGCGCCCGGAGACCCAGTACTTC.